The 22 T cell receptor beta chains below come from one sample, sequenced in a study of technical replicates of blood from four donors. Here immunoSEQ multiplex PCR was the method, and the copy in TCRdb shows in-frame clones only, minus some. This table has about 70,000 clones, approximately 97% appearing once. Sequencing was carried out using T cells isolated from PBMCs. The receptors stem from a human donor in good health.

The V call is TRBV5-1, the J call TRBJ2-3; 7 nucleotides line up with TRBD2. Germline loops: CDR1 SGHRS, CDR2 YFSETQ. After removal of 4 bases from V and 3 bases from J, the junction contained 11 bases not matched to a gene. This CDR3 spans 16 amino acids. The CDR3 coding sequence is TGCGCCAGCAGCCGTCCGCGAGGGAGGGGAACAGATACGCAGTATTTT. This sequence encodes CASSRPRGRGTDTQYF. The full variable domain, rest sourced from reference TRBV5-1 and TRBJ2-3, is KAGVTQTPRYLIKTRGQQVTLSCSPISGHRSVSWYQQTPGQGLQFLFEYFSETQRNKGNFPGRFSGRQFSNSRSEMNVSTLELGDSALYLCASSRPRGRGTDTQYFGPGTRLTVL.

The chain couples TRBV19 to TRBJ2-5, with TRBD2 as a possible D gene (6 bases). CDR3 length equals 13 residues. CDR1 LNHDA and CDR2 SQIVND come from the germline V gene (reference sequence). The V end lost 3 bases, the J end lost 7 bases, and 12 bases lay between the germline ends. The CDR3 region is CASSIEGRGTQYF. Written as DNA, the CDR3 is TGTGCCAGTAGTATCGAGGGGCGGGGGACCCAGTACTTC.

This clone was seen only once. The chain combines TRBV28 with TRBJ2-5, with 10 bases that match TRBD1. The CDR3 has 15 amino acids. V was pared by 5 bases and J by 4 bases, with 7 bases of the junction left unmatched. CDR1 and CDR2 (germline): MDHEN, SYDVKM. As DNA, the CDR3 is TGTGCCAGCAGTGCCGACAGGGGGCTCGGAGAGACCCAGTACTTC. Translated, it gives CASSADRGLGETQYF.

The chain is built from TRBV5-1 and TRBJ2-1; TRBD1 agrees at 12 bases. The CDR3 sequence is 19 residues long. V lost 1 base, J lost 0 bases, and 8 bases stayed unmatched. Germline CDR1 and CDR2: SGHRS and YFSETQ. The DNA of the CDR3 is TGCGCCAGCAGCTTGAGGGGACAGGGGGCTCTGAGCTCCTACAATGAGCAGTTCTTC. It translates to CASSLRGQGALSSYNEQFF.

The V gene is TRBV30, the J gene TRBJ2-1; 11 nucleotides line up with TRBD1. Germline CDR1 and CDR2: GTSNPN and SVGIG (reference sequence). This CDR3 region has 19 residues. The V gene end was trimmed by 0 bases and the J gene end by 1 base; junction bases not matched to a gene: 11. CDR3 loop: CAWSVPRTGGNNSYNEQFF. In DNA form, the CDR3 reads TGTGCCTGGAGTGTACCTAGGACAGGGGGCAACAATTCCTACAATGAGCAGTTCTTC.

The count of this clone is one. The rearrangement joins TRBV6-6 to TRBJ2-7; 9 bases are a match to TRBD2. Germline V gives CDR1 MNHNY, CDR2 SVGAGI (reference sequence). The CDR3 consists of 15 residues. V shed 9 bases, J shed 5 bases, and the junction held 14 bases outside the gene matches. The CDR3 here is CASSSAGGPSNEQYF. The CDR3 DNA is TGTGCCAGTTCCTCGGCGGGAGGGCCTAGTAACGAGCAGTACTTC.

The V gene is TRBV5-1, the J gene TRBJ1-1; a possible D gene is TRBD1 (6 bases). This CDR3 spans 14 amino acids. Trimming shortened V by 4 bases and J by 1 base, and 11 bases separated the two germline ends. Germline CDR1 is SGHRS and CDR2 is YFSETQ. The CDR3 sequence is CASSGQPTNTEAFF. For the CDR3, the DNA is TGCGCCAGCAGCGGACAGCCCACGAACACTGAAGCTTTCTTT.

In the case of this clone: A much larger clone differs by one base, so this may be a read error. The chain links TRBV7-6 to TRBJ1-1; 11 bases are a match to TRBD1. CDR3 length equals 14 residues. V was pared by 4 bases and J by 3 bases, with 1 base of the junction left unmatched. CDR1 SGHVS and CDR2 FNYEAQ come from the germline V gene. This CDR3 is CASSWGQGDTEAFF. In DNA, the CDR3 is TGTGCCAGCAGCTGGGGACAGGGGGACACTGAAGCTTTCTTT.

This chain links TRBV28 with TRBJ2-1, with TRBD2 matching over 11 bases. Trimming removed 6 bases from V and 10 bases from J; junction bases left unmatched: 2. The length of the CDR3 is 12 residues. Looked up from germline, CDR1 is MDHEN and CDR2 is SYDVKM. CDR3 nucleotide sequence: TGTGCCAGCAGACTAGCGGGAGTCGAGCAGTTCTTC. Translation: CASRLAGVEQFF.

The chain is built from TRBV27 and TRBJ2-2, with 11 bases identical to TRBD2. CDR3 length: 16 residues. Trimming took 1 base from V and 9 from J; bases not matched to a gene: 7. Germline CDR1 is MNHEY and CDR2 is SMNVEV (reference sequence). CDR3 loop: CASSLLVAGGPRELFF. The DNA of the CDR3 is TGTGCCAGCAGTTTATTGGTAGCGGGAGGGCCGAGGGAGCTGTTTTTT.

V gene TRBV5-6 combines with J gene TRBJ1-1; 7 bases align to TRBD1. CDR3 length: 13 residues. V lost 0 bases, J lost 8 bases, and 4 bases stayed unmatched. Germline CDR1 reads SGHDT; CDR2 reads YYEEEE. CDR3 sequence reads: CASSLARTGEAFF. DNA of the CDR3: TGTGCCAGCAGCTTGGCCCGGACAGGCGAAGCTTTCTTT.

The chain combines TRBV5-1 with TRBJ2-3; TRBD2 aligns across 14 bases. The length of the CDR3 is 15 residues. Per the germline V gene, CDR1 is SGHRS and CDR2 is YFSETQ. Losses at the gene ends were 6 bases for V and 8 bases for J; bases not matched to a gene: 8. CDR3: CASTATSGRALTQYF. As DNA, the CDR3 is TGCGCCAGCACTGCGACTAGCGGGAGGGCCCTTACGCAGTATTTT. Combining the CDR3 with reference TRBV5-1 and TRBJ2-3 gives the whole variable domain KAGVTQTPRYLIKTRGQQVTLSCSPISGHRSVSWYQQTPGQGLQFLFEYFSETQRNKGNFPGRFSGRQFSNSRSEMNVSTLELGDSALYLCASTATSGRALTQYFGPGTRLTVL.

DNA for the CDR3: TGTGCCAGTAGTATAGTGGGGAGGGCCCGCGAGCAGTACTTC. Residues: CASSIVGRAREQYF. The chain has TRBV19 and TRBJ2-7; 7 positions match TRBD2. The CDR3 is 14 amino acids. Germline assignment: CDR1 LNHDA and CDR2 SQIVND (reference sequence). Trimming removed 1 base from V and 6 bases from J; junction bases left unmatched: 6.

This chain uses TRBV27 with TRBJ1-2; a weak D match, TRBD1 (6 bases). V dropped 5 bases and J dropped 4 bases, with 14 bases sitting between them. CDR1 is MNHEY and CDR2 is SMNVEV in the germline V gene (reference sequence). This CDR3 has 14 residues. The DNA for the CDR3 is TGTGCCAGCAGTCCTTATCAGGGGTCCTATGGCTACACCTTC. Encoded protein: CASSPYQGSYGYTF.

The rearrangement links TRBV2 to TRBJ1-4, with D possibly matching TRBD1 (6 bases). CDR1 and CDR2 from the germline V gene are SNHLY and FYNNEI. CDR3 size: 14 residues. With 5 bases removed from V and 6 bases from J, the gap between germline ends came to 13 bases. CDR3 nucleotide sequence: TGTGCCAGCAGTCTTACAGGGTCTTATGAAAAACTGTTTTTT. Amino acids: CASSLTGSYEKLFF.

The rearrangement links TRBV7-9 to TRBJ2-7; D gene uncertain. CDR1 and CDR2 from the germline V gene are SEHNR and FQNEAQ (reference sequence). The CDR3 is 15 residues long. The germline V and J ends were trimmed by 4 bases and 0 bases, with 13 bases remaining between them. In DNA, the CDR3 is TGTGCCAGCAGCTCGACCTCACAGTTCTCCTACGAGCAGTACTTC. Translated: CASSSTSQFSYEQYF. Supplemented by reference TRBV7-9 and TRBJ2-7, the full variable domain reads DTGVSQNPRHKITKRGQNVTFRCDPISEHNRLYWYRQTLGQGPEFLTYFQNEAQLEKSRLLSDRFSAERPKGSFSTLEIQRTEQGDSAMYLCASSSTSQFSYEQYFGPGTRLTVT.

The CDR3 protein is CASSLSTGISGTEAFF. For the CDR3, the DNA is TGTGCCAGCAGCTTATCAACAGGGATAAGTGGCACTGAAGCTTTCTTT. The chain joins TRBV7-9 to TRBJ1-1, with D tentatively TRBD1 (6 bases). This CDR3 spans 16 amino acids. Trimming left V 2 bases short and J 4 bases short, with 17 bases between. Germline V CDR1 and CDR2: SEHNR, FQNEAQ (reference sequence).

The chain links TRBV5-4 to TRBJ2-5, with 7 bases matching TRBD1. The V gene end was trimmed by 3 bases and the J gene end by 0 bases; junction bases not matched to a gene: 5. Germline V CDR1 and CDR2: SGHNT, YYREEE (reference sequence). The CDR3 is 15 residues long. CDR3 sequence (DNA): TGTGCCAGCAGCTCCCCCGGGACAGACCAAGAGACCCAGTACTTC. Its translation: CASSSPGTDQETQYF.

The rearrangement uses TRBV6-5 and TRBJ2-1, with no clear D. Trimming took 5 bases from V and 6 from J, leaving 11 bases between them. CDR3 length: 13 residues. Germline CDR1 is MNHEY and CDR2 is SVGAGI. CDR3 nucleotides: TGTGCCAGCAGTCCAACCTCTAGCAATGAGCAGTTCTTC. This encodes CASSPTSSNEQFF.

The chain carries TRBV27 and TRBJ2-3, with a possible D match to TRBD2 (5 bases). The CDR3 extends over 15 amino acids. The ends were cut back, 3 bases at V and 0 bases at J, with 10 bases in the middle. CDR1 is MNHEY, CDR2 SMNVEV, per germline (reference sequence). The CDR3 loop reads CASSLEAASTDTQYF. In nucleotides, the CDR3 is TGTGCCAGCAGTTTGGAAGCGGCTAGCACAGATACGCAGTATTTT.

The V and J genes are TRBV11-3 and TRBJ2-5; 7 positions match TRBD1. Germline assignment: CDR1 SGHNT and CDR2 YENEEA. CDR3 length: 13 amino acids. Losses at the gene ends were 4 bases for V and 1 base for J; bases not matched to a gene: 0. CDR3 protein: CASSWDSQETQYF. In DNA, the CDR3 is TGTGCCAGCAGCTGGGACAGCCAAGAGACCCAGTACTTC.

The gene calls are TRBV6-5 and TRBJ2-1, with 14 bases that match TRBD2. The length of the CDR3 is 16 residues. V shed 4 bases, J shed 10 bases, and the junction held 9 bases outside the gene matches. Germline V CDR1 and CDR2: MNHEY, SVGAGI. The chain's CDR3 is CASSSGQTSGRAEQFF. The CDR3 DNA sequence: TGTGCCAGCAGTTCTGGCCAGACTAGCGGGAGGGCCGAGCAGTTCTTC.